Presented here are 17 T cell receptor beta chains from one specimen sequenced in a study of Graves' ophthalmopathy and Graves' hyperthyroidism. Amplifying from RNA transcripts, the study obtained TCR beta CDR3 regions. Following a first-round RT-PCR that used HTBI primers, a second-round multiplex PCR was carried out. TCRdb re-called the multiplex PCR reads through MiXCR, storing one row per CDR3 protein. Among around 340,000 distinct CDR3 sequences listed, roughly 15% were seen once. Sequenced: peripheral blood. The receptors were sampled from an adult man with Graves' ophthalmopathy.

This clonotype was seen a handful of times. This chain uses TRBV28 with TRBJ2-7; 10 nucleotides match TRBD1. The J segment lost 6 bases and the V segment lost 1 base, leaving 12 bases of the junction unmatched. Germline CDR1 MDHEN, CDR2 SYDVKM. The CDR3 covers 17 residues. The CDR3 reads CASSLFYPGQGFGEQYF. CDR3 in DNA: TGTGCCAGCAGTTTATTCTACCCGGGACAGGGGTTCGGCGAGCAGTACTTC.

In this sample, this clonotype turned up many times. V is TRBV6-1 and J is TRBJ2-5, with 7 bases lining up with TRBD1. CDR3 length: 13 amino acids. The V and J ends lost 3 bases and 4 bases, in that order; junction bases with no gene match: 2. CDR1 is MNHNS and CDR2 is SASEGT in the germline V gene. The CDR3 bases are TGTGCCAGCAGTGAGGGACAGCGAGAGACCCAGTACTTC. Translated: CASSEGQRETQYF.

The sample holds many counts of this clonotype. The genes are TRBV11-2 and TRBJ1-6; D not certain. CDR1 is SGHAT, CDR2 FQNNGV, per germline. CDR3 length: 15 residues. Trimming took off 5 bases at V and 10 bases at J, with 18 bases between the two ends. Written as DNA, the CDR3 is TGTGCCAGCAGCCCTACATTAAAGTCAGAATCACCCCTCCACTTT. Amino acid sequence: CASSPTLKSESPLHF.

This clonotype occurred many times. The rearrangement links TRBV9 to TRBJ1-1, with TRBD1 matching over 9 bases. The CDR3 runs 13 residues. V shed 8 bases and J 5 bases; nucleotides not matched to a gene: 7. The V gene's germline CDR1 is SGDLS and CDR2 YYNGEE. The CDR3: CASMSGTGTEAFF. The CDR3 DNA reads TGTGCCAGTATGTCCGGGACAGGGACTGAAGCTTTCTTT.

Here the CDR3 DNA reads TGTGCCAGCAGCCCAGCCGGGACACTCAACACTGAAGCTTTCTTT. Amino acids: CASSPAGTLNTEAFF. V is TRBV28 and J is TRBJ1-1, with D tentatively TRBD1 (6 bases). V lost 6 bases to trimming and J lost 2 bases, with 16 bases between them. CDR3 length: 15 residues. Germline lookup yields CDR1 MDHEN and CDR2 SYDVKM.

This clonotype was seen at least ten times. The genes are TRBV6-5 and TRBJ1-5, with TRBD1 matching 12 bases. Germline V gene sequence: CDR1 MNHEY, CDR2 SVGAGI. V gave up 4 bases and J gave up 7 bases; unmatched junction bases: 11. This CDR3 has 17 residues. The CDR3 protein is CASSLSGTGGFGQPQHF. The CDR3 bases are TGTGCCAGCAGTTTGTCCGGGACAGGGGGCTTCGGACAGCCCCAGCATTTT.

In the case of this clonotype: This could be a read error, since a much larger clone is one nucleotide away. The chain recombines TRBV10-3 with TRBJ2-7, with 10 nucleotides matching TRBD1. This CDR3 region has 15 residues. Germline CDR1 ENHRY, CDR2 SYGVKD. J was trimmed by 10 bases and V by 2 bases; bases with no gene match: 11. The CDR3 DNA reads TGTGCCATCAGTGAGGGGACAGGGGAAGCAGAAGATCAGTACTTC. Protein sequence: CAISEGTGEAEDQYF.

This chain uses TRBV12-3 or TRBV12-4 with TRBJ2-7; 8 bases map to TRBD2. Germline trimming cut 6 bases from V and 7 bases from J; bases unmatched to any gene: 14. This CDR3 has 15 residues. CDR3 DNA sequence: TGTGCCAGCAGCCTGGGTGGGGCGGGAGGACGAGAGCAGTACTTC. Its protein product is CASSLGGAGGREQYF.

This clonotype came up many times. This chain joins TRBV6-1 and TRBJ2-7, with D possibly matching TRBD1 (5 bases). Germline assignment: CDR1 MNHNS and CDR2 SASEGT. The germline V and J ends were trimmed by 6 bases and 2 bases, with 17 bases remaining between them. This CDR3 spans 15 amino acids. Here the CDR3 DNA reads TGTGCCAGCAGCCCCCCGGGTCGGACACCCTACGAGCAGTACTTC. It is translated as CASSPPGRTPYEQYF.

The table lists this clonotype with many counts. The V gene is TRBV6-2 or TRBV6-3, the J gene TRBJ1-5; D not resolved. The germline CDR1 and CDR2 sequences are MNHEY and SVGEGT. CDR3 size: 15 residues. With 2 bases removed from V and 0 bases from J, the gap between germline ends came to 8 bases. The CDR3 loop reads CASSYASHSNQPQHF. The CDR3 region has the DNA TGTGCCAGCAGTTACGCCAGCCATAGCAATCAGCCCCAGCATTTT.

This clonotype was found a few times. The V gene is TRBV12-3 or TRBV12-4, the J gene TRBJ2-2, with 7 bases aligning to TRBD2. The CDR3 extends over 14 amino acids. With 6 bases clipped from V and 3 bases from J, the junction kept 4 bases outside the gene matches. CDR3 DNA: TGTGCCAGCAGGAGCGGGGAGGACACCGGGGAGCTGTTTTTT. As protein: CASRSGEDTGELFF.

The chain is built from TRBV3-1 and TRBJ1-1, with D possibly matching TRBD1 (6 bases). The CDR3 is 16 amino acids. Germline CDR1 LGHDT, CDR2 YNNKEL (reference sequence). Between the trimmed V and J ends, which lost 4 bases and 2 bases, there was a span of 17 bases. The CDR3 loop reads CASSLLGVGANTEAFF. The CDR3, as DNA: TGTGCCAGCAGCCTTCTGGGTGTGGGGGCCAACACTGAAGCTTTCTTT.

Many counts were recorded for this clonotype. V is TRBV10-3 and J is TRBJ2-5; 10 positions agree with TRBD1. This CDR3 spans 17 amino acids. CDR1 and CDR2 (germline): ENHRY, SYGVKD. Losses at the gene ends were 11 bases for V and 5 bases for J; bases not matched to a gene: 20. CDR3 bases: TGTGCCTCCAAAGGCTCTCGGGGGACAGGGGAAGGGGAGACCCAGTACTTC. This encodes CASKGSRGTGEGETQYF.

This clonotype has at least ten counts. Germline and junction disagree at one end, which may indicate a read error. The chain employs TRBV7-7 and TRBJ2-5; D is unclear. The CDR3 is made up of 13 amino acids. Germline loops: CDR1 SSHAT, CDR2 FNYEAQ (reference sequence). DNA for the CDR3: TGTGCTAGCAGCACTGGAGTCTGGGAAACCCAGTACTTC. It is translated as CASSTGVWETQYF.

This clonotype was seen ten or more times. The chain joins TRBV6-1 to TRBJ1-1; D is perhaps TRBD1 (6 bases). Germline values: CDR1 MNHNS, CDR2 SASEGT. This CDR3 region has 13 residues. V shed 5 bases and J shed 3 bases, with 10 bases lying between them. The CDR3 region has the DNA TGTGCCAGCAGTCGCACAGGGTACACTGAAGCTTTCTTT. Amino acid sequence: CASSRTGYTEAFF.

This clonotype occurred many times. This rearrangement joins TRBV5-1 to TRBJ2-3; 7 bases are a match to TRBD2. The CDR3 length is 16 residues. V lost 3 bases to trimming and J lost 3 bases; unmatched junction nucleotides: 10. CDR1 SGHRS and CDR2 YFSETQ come from the germline V gene. CDR3 bases: TGCGCCAGCAGCTGGGGGGGGGGTCGCGGTACAGATACGCAGTATTTT. It specifies CASSWGGGRGTDTQYF.

V gene TRBV3-1 combines with J gene TRBJ2-2; the D is unclear. Germline V gene lookup returns CDR1 LGHDT and CDR2 YNNKEL (reference sequence). The CDR3 length is 12 residues. Trimming left V 4 bases short and J 9 bases short, with 9 bases between. In nucleotides, the CDR3 is TGTGCCAGCAGCCTCCGTACCCGGGAGCTGTTTTTT. Its protein product is CASSLRTRELFF. Combining the CDR3 with reference TRBV3-1 and TRBJ2-2 gives the whole variable domain DTAVSQTPKYLVTQMGNDKSIKCEQNLGHDTMYWYKQDSKKFLKIMFSYNNKELIINETVPNRFSPKSPDKAHLNLHINSLELGDSAVYFCASSLRTRELFFGEGSRLTVL.